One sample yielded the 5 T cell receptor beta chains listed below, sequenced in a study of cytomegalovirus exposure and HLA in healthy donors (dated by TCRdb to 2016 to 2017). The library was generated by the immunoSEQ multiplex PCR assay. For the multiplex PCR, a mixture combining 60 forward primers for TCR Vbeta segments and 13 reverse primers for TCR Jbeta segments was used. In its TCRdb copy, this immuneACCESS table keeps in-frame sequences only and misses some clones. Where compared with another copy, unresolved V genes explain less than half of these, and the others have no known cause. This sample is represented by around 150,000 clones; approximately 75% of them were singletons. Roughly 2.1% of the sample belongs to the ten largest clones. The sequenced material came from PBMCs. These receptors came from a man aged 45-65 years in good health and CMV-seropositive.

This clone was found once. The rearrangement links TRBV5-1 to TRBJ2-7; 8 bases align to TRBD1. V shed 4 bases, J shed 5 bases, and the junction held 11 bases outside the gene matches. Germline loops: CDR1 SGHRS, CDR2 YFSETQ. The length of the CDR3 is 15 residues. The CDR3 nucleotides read TGCGCCAGCAGCCTCACCGGGACAGGTCGAAACGAGCAGTACTTC. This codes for CASSLTGTGRNEQYF.

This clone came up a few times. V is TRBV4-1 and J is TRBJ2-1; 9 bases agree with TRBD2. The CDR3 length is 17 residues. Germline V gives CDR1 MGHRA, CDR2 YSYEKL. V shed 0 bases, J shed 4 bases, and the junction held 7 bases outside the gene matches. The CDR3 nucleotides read TGCGCCAGCAGCCAAGAGGTTAGCGGGGGCCGTTACAATGAGCAGTTCTTC. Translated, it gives CASSQEVSGGRYNEQFF.

Written as DNA, the CDR3 is TGCGCCAGCAGTGAGTGTTGGGGGACAGGCCCTCCATTAGAGGCCAAAAACATTCAGTACTTC. Its protein is CASSECWGTGPPLEAKNIQYF. This chain joins TRBV10-1 and TRBJ2-4, with 8 bases that match TRBD1. Losses at the gene ends were 1 base for V and 1 base for J; bases not matched to a gene: 18. CDR3 length equals 21 residues. Germline CDR1 reads WNHNN; CDR2 reads SYGVQD (reference sequence).

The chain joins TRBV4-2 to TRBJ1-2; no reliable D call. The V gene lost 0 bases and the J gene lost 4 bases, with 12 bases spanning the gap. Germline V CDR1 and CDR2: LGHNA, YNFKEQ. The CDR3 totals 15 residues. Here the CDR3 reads CASSQDPGETYGYTF. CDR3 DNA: TGTGCCAGCAGCCAAGATCCCGGGGAGACCTATGGCTACACCTTC.

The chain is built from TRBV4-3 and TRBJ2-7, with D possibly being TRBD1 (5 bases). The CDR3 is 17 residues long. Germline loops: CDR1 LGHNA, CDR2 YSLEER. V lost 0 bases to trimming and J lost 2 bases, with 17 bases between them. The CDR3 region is CASSQDVGQGITYEQYF. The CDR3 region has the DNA TGCGCCAGCAGCCAAGATGTTGGTCAGGGTATAACCTACGAGCAGTACTTC.